These 2 T cell receptor beta chains were sequenced from one sample in a study of cytomegalovirus exposure and HLA in healthy donors. This PCR relied on a set of 60 Vbeta primers and 13 Jbeta primers. TCRdb keeps only in-frame clones here, not all; method: immunoSEQ multiplex PCR. Of approximately 170,000 clones listed, 68% are singletons. Material: PBMCs. All receptors come from a woman aged 18-29 years in good health and CMV-seropositive.

The chain recombines TRBV7-8 with TRBJ2-7, with TRBD2 identical over 8 bases. The V segment lost 4 bases and the J segment 6 bases; nucleotides outside the gene matches: 11. Germline V gene sequence: CDR1 SGHVS, CDR2 FQNEAQ. There are 15 residues in the CDR3. The CDR3 loop reads CASSSEAGGLGEQYF. CDR3 nucleotide sequence: TGTGCCAGCAGCTCCGAGGCGGGGGGTCTGGGCGAGCAGTACTTC.

Only a few counts were recorded for this clone. The chain employs TRBV6-5 and TRBJ2-1, with 12 bases fitting TRBD2. This CDR3 is built from 14 residues. Trimming cost V 2 bases and J 11 bases; bases outside gene matches: 4. Germline CDR1 reads MNHEY; CDR2 reads SVGAGI. Here the CDR3 DNA reads TGTGCCAGCAGTTACCTAGCGGGAGGGCCCAAGCAGTTCTTC. Protein: CASSYLAGGPKQFF.